At least ten counts were recorded for the clone carrying this T cell receptor (beta chain). Profiling relied on immunoSEQ multiplex PCR, and the TCRdb table lists in-frame clones only, not all of them. The repertoire holds 120,000 or so clones, about 83% seen once, with 3.5% to 4% in the top ten. This record comes from a study of blood T cell repertoires in COVID-19. The sample comprised PBMCs or T cells enriched from blood (not recorded which). The receptor comes from a young woman who had recovered from COVID-19.

The CDR3 reads CASSQGGLADSYEQYF. The CDR3 nucleotides read TGCGCCAGCAGCCAAGGGGGTCTAGCGGACTCCTACGAGCAGTACTTC. J is TRBJ2-7 and V is TRBV4-3; TRBD2 aligns across 7 bases. The CDR3 is 16 amino acids. Germline CDR1 is LGHNA and CDR2 is YSLEER. V lost 1 base to trimming and J lost 0 bases; unmatched junction nucleotides: 6.